Following are 7 T cell receptor beta chains from one sample sequenced in a study of blood T cell repertoires in COVID-19. Here immunoSEQ multiplex PCR was the method, and the copy in TCRdb shows in-frame clones only, minus some. The data hold about 68,000 clones, with roughly 90% observed a single time. The material sequenced was peripheral blood. These receptors originate from a middle-aged man with COVID-19, enrolled during active disease.

This chain uses TRBV3-1 (or the pseudogene TRBV3-2) with TRBJ2-5, with TRBD2 matching 8 bases. CDR3 length: 15 amino acids. The V segment lost 2 bases and the J segment 2 bases; nucleotides outside the gene matches: 4. CDR1 is LGHDT, CDR2 YNNKEL, per germline (reference sequence). CDR3 in DNA: TGTGCCAGCAGCCAACCCGGGGGGGGACAAGAGACCCAGTACTTC. It specifies CASSQPGGGQETQYF.

This chain connects TRBV27 to TRBJ2-1; unclear D gene. Trimming left V 3 bases short and J 3 bases short, with 15 bases between. Germline loops: CDR1 MNHEY, CDR2 SMNVEV (reference sequence). CDR3 length equals 16 residues. Written as DNA, the CDR3 is TGTGCCAGCAGTTTCTGGAGAAACCCCGACTACAATGAGCAGTTCTTC. It is translated as CASSFWRNPDYNEQFF.

The chain combines TRBV5-4 with TRBJ2-4; possible D gene TRBD1, 5 bases. Germline CDR1 is SGHNT and CDR2 is YYREEE (reference sequence). The CDR3 runs to 13 residues. The ends were cut back, 3 bases at V and 5 bases at J, with 9 bases in the middle. CDR3 DNA sequence: TGTGCCAGCAGCTCCTGGGGCGAAAACATTCAGTACTTC. It yields the protein CASSSWGENIQYF. Together with reference TRBV5-4 and TRBJ2-4, the CDR3 gives the full variable domain: ETGVTQSPTHLIKTRGQQVTLRCSSQSGHNTVSWYQQALGQGPQFIFQYYREEENGRGNFPPRFSGLQFPNYSSELNVNALELDDSALYLCASSSWGENIQYFGAGTRLSVL.

This chain joins TRBV29-1 and TRBJ2-7; 8 bases agree with TRBD1. This CDR3 is built from 13 residues. V lost 2 bases to trimming and J lost 3 bases; unmatched junction nucleotides: 3. Germline V gene data show CDR1 as SQVTM and CDR2 as ANQGSEA. DNA of the CDR3: TGCAGCGTTGAAAGCGGACAGGGCTACGAGCAGTACTTC. Its protein product is CSVESGQGYEQYF.

The chain carries TRBV29-1 and TRBJ2-7, with 10 bases lining up with TRBD1. Germline V CDR1 and CDR2: SQVTM, ANQGSEA. V gave up 1 base and J gave up 6 bases; unmatched junction bases: 3. CDR3 length: 13 amino acids. The CDR3 DNA is TGCAGCGTTGAAGGACAGGGGGCAGGCGAGCAGTACTTC. Its protein is CSVEGQGAGEQYF.

CDR3 sequence: CASSQGRGSHNEQFF. CDR3 sequence (DNA): TGTGCCAGCAGCCAAGGGCGAGGGTCTCACAATGAGCAGTTCTTC. This chain uses TRBV3-1 (or the pseudogene TRBV3-2) with TRBJ2-1, with D maybe TRBD2 (5 bases). Trimming shortened V by 1 base and J by 5 bases, and 12 bases separated the two germline ends. The CDR3 totals 15 residues. Germline CDR1 is LGHDT and CDR2 is YNNKEL (reference sequence).

This chain connects TRBV2 to TRBJ1-1; the match to TRBD1 covers 7 bases. V was pared by 7 bases and J by 11 bases, with 10 bases of the junction left unmatched. CDR1 is SNHLY, CDR2 FYNNEI, per germline. The CDR3 loop spans 12 amino acids. This CDR3 is CASNGQDIGAFF. The CDR3 region has the DNA TGTGCCAGCAACGGACAGGACATCGGGGCTTTCTTT.